A single sample is the source of the 18 T cell receptor beta chains below, sequenced in a study of blood T cell repertoires in COVID-19. TCRdb keeps only in-frame clones here, not all; method: immunoSEQ multiplex PCR. The table lists around 200,000 clones, 84% of them singletons. The sample comprised peripheral blood. The receptor set was obtained from a woman in her 70s with COVID-19, enrolled during active disease.

This chain uses TRBV29-1 with TRBJ1-1, with a weak D call TRBD1 (5 bases). Trimming stripped 7 bases from V and 0 bases from J, with 12 bases between. Germline V gene lookup returns CDR1 SQVTM and CDR2 ANQGSEA. This CDR3 has 13 residues. CDR3 coding DNA: TGCAGCGCTTCGGTAGGGGTGAACACTGAAGCTTTCTTT. Protein sequence: CSASVGVNTEAFF.

The chain uses TRBV5-1 and TRBJ2-1, with a weak D call TRBD2 (6 bases). V lost 0 bases, J lost 6 bases, and 10 bases lay in between. Looked up from germline, CDR1 is SGHRS and CDR2 is YFSETQ. CDR3 length: 14 amino acids. The CDR3 spells CASSLGGGTNEQFF. CDR3 DNA: TGCGCCAGCAGCTTGGGGGGCGGGACCAATGAGCAGTTCTTC. Full variable domain (rest looked up from reference TRBV5-1 and TRBJ2-1): KAGVTQTPRYLIKTRGQQVTLSCSPISGHRSVSWYQQTPGQGLQFLFEYFSETQRNKGNFPGRFSGRQFSNSRSEMNVSTLELGDSALYLCASSLGGGTNEQFFGPGTRLTVL.

This chain joins TRBV6-1 and TRBJ1-1; 7 bases are a match to TRBD1. CDR3 length: 16 amino acids. Trimming cost V 3 bases and J 2 bases; bases outside gene matches: 9. Per the germline V gene, CDR1 is MNHNS and CDR2 is SASEGT. The CDR3 bases are TGTGCCAGCAGTGAGAGTCTTACAGGGGAAAACACTGAAGCTTTCTTT. This codes for CASSESLTGENTEAFF.

This chain links TRBV2 with TRBJ2-7, with 8 bases lining up with TRBD1. The CDR3 extends over 14 amino acids. Per the germline V gene, CDR1 is SNHLY and CDR2 is FYNNEI. V shed 3 bases and J 2 bases; nucleotides not matched to a gene: 3. CDR3: CASSDRGQAYEQYV. CDR3 DNA sequence: TGTGCCAGCAGTGATAGGGGACAGGCCTACGAGCAGTACGTC.

The CDR3 bases are TGTGCCAGCAGGGCCGGGACACTCAACACCGGGGAGCTGTTTTTT. Protein product: CASRAGTLNTGELFF. The chain carries TRBV6-5 and TRBJ2-2, with D perhaps matching TRBD1 (6 bases). CDR1 MNHEY and CDR2 SVGAGI come from the germline V gene. Trimming left V 6 bases short and J 2 bases short, with 13 bases between. The CDR3 covers 15 residues.

This chain joins TRBV5-6 and TRBJ1-1; D call uncertain. CDR1 SGHDT and CDR2 YYEEEE come from the germline V gene. CDR3 length: 14 residues. The V end was cut by 5 bases, the J end by 3 bases, with 14 bases between. The CDR3 DNA sequence: TGTGCCAGCAGAGGAGGAAGGAGCGACACTGAAGCTTTCTTT. Translation gives CASRGGRSDTEAFF. The whole variable domain, filled in from reference TRBV5-6 and TRBJ1-1, reads DAGVTQSPTHLIKTRGQQVTLRCSPKSGHDTVSWYQQALGQGPQFIFQYYEEEERQRGNFPDRFSGHQFPNYSSELNVNALLLGDSALYLCASRGGRSDTEAFFGQGTRLTVV.

V is TRBV7-9 and J is TRBJ2-7, with TRBD2 identical over 10 bases. Looked up from germline, CDR1 is SEHNR and CDR2 is FQNEAQ (reference sequence). J was trimmed by 4 bases and V by 0 bases; bases with no gene match: 3. The CDR3 runs 15 residues. CDR3 DNA sequence: TGTGCCAGCAGCTTAGCAGCGGGAGGGCTATACGAGCAGTACTTC. This translates into CASSLAAGGLYEQYF.

The sample holds a few counts of this clone. The CDR3 region has the DNA TGTGCCTGGAGAACACCGGCCTCGGGAGTAGGTTTCTTT. This codes for CAWRTPASGVGFF. The chain recombines TRBV30 with TRBJ1-1; D is uncertain. Germline-derived CDR1 and CDR2 are GTSNPN and SVGIG (reference sequence). The CDR3 extends over 13 amino acids. The V end was cut by 3 bases, the J end by 13 bases, with 21 bases between.

This chain joins TRBV7-9 and TRBJ2-3, with D possibly being TRBD1 (6 bases). There are 15 residues in the CDR3. Between the trimmed V and J ends, which lost 8 bases and 1 base, there was a span of 16 bases. Germline CDR1 reads SEHNR; CDR2 reads FQNEAQ (reference sequence). CDR3 nucleotides: TGTGCCAGCTTTCCCTACAGGGTTGGCACAGATACGCAGTATTTT. It encodes CASFPYRVGTDTQYF.

The rearrangement uses TRBV29-1 and TRBJ2-7, with D perhaps matching TRBD1 (6 bases). V gave up 5 bases and J gave up 5 bases, with 19 bases separating them. The length of the CDR3 is 14 residues. Germline lookup yields CDR1 SQVTM and CDR2 ANQGSEA. The CDR3 reads CSVSQLGALNEQYF. The CDR3 nucleotides read TGCAGCGTTTCTCAGCTGGGGGCGTTGAACGAGCAGTACTTC.

The J gene is TRBJ1-1, the V gene TRBV3-1 (or the pseudogene TRBV3-2); D possibly corresponds to TRBD1 (6 bases). Trimming took off 2 bases at V and 1 base at J, with 8 bases between the two ends. The CDR3 length is 14 residues. Germline CDR1 reads LGHDT; CDR2 reads YNNKEL (reference sequence). CDR3 in amino acids: CASSQRGGNTEAFF. CDR3 nucleotides: TGTGCCAGCAGCCAAAGGGGGGGGAACACTGAAGCTTTCTTT.

The rearrangement joins TRBV12-3 or TRBV12-4 to TRBJ1-1; D ambiguous. This CDR3 spans 13 amino acids. V gave up 7 bases and J gave up 6 bases, with 15 bases separating them. Here the CDR3 DNA reads TGTGCCAGCACTCAACGGAGGTCGGCTGAAGCTTTCTTT. Translated, it gives CASTQRRSAEAFF.

The chain uses TRBV6-5 and TRBJ1-1; the D is unclear. Germline CDR1 and CDR2: MNHEY and SVGAGI. V shed 8 bases and J shed 4 bases, with 14 bases lying between them. CDR3 length equals 13 residues. The CDR3 DNA reads as TGTGCCAGCTTCCATGGAGTTACCACTGAAGCTTTCTTT. Translating gives CASFHGVTTEAFF.

V is TRBV14 and J is TRBJ2-5; 8 bases match TRBD1. Trimming took 6 bases from V and 4 from J; bases not matched to a gene: 4. The CDR3 length is 13 residues. The V gene's germline CDR1 is SGHDN and CDR2 FVKESK. CDR3 residues: CASRDRESETQYF. In nucleotides, the CDR3 is TGTGCCAGCAGGGACAGGGAATCAGAGACCCAGTACTTC.

This chain uses TRBV5-1 with TRBJ2-5, with 9 nucleotides matching TRBD2. Germline V gene sequence: CDR1 SGHRS, CDR2 YFSETQ. The CDR3 spans 15 residues. V gave up 4 bases and J gave up 5 bases; unmatched junction bases: 9. CDR3 sequence (DNA): TGCGCCAGCAGCCCCAAAGCGGGGGGTGGTGAGACCCAGTACTTC. Encoded protein: CASSPKAGGGETQYF.

J is TRBJ2-2 and V is TRBV9, with 13 bases that match TRBD2. This CDR3 is built from 15 residues. The germline V gene has CDR1 SGDLS and CDR2 YYNGEE. Trimming cost V 4 bases and J 12 bases; bases outside gene matches: 9. The CDR3 DNA reads TGTGCCAGCAGCCCGGGACTAGCGGGACCGACAAAGCTGTTTTTT. Its translation is CASSPGLAGPTKLFF.

The chain uses TRBV20-1 and TRBJ1-2, with D maybe TRBD1 (5 bases). The CDR3 covers 15 residues. Germline-derived CDR1 and CDR2 are DFQATT and SNEGSKA (reference sequence). Trimming took 3 bases from V and 7 from J, leaving 21 bases between them. The CDR3 region is CSASPREGGVSGYTF. CDR3 sequence (DNA): TGCAGTGCTAGTCCGAGGGAGGGAGGGGTGTCTGGCTACACCTTC.

This clone was seen a handful of times. The genes are TRBV19 and TRBJ1-2; no firm D call. The CDR3 sequence is 13 residues long. The ends were cut back, 7 bases at V and 4 bases at J, with 13 bases in the middle. CDR1 is LNHDA and CDR2 is SQIVND in the germline V gene (reference sequence). CDR3 region: CASKFPGSYGYTF. In DNA, the CDR3 is TGTGCCAGTAAGTTTCCAGGATCCTATGGCTACACCTTC.